The 27 T cell receptor beta chains listed next were all sequenced from one sample in a study of neurological immune-mediated disorders (dated by TCRdb to about 2019). Libraries were built with 5' RACE. TCRdb names Illumina HiSeq 2500 as the instrument used. TCRdb trimmed public reads at Q25 via fastp, called clones via MiXCR and kept in-frame beta chains. Each entry is one CDR3 protein sequence, shown with its most common DNA and genes. This sample comprises about 33,000 distinct CDR3 sequences, about 1.4% of them detected only once. The biggest ten clones account for nearly 9.5% of the sample. Sequencing was performed on PBMCs. The receptors shown here come from a woman between 25 and 40 years old with multiple sclerosis.

Ten or more counts support this clonotype. The CDR3 bases are TGTGCCAGCAGCTTATCCCCGGGAGCTCTGGAGCAGTACTTC. Translation gives CASSLSPGALEQYF. The chain combines TRBV7-2 with TRBJ2-7, with D maybe TRBD2 (6 bases). This CDR3 comprises 14 residues. CDR1 and CDR2 (germline): SGHTA, FQGNSA. V lost 2 bases to trimming and J lost 7 bases, with 15 bases between them.

The chain combines TRBV19 with TRBJ2-7; 9 bases line up with TRBD1. The trim removed 4 bases at V and 5 bases at J, leaving 9 bases unmatched. The CDR3 length is 15 residues. Looked up from germline, CDR1 is LNHDA and CDR2 is SQIVND (reference sequence). The CDR3 nucleotides are TGTGCCAGTAGTAAGGGACAGGGCGGTGGCAACGAGCAGTACTTC. It is translated as CASSKGQGGGNEQYF.

This clonotype came up many times. This sequence joins TRBV20-1 and TRBJ2-7, with D perhaps matching TRBD1 or TRBD2 (7 bases each). Germline V gene data show CDR1 as DFQATT and CDR2 as SNEGSKA (reference sequence). Trimming pared 3 bases from V and 1 base from J, leaving 16 bases between. The CDR3 runs to 15 residues. The CDR3 DNA sequence: TGCAGTGCTAGCGGGGGGACAGACTTTTCCTACGAGCAGTACTTC. It translates to CSASGGTDFSYEQYF.

This clonotype was seen repeatedly, ten times or more. The V call is TRBV20-1, the J call TRBJ2-3; D is tentatively TRBD1 or TRBD2 (6 bases each). The CDR3 contains 12 residues. Trimming took 5 bases from V and 9 from J, leaving 15 bases between them. Germline lookup yields CDR1 DFQATT and CDR2 SNEGSKA (reference sequence). The CDR3 is CSAGGPTGTQYF. The CDR3 DNA reads TGCAGTGCTGGGGGGCCCACGGGGACGCAGTATTTT.

This clonotype was seen ten or more times. This sequence joins TRBV20-1 and TRBJ2-1, with D tentatively TRBD1 or TRBD2 (5 bases each). Germline-derived CDR1 and CDR2 are DFQATT and SNEGSKA (reference sequence). This CDR3 is built from 14 residues. The V end was cut by 4 bases, the J end by 4 bases, with 14 bases between. The CDR3 coding sequence is TGCAGTGCTACAGGGTTGGGGGTATACAATGAGCAGTTCTTC. Translated, it gives CSATGLGVYNEQFF.

This clonotype was detected ten times or more. The chain combines TRBV10-3 with TRBJ1-5, with TRBD1 as a possible D gene (6 bases). The CDR3 is made up of 15 amino acids. V lost 2 bases and J 2 bases, leaving 10 bases between the germline ends. Germline CDR1 ENHRY, CDR2 SYGVKD. The CDR3 DNA reads as TGTGCCATCAGTGAGAGGGCAGGGGGCAATCAGCCCCAGCATTTT. Amino acids: CAISERAGGNQPQHF.

By share of the sample, this clonotype is medium-sized. This chain joins TRBV20-1 and TRBJ2-5; tentatively, D is TRBD2 (5 bases). Germline values: CDR1 DFQATT, CDR2 SNEGSKA (reference sequence). CDR3 length: 13 residues. V shed 4 bases and J shed 5 bases, with 14 bases lying between them. The CDR3 bases are TGCAGTGCTAATAACCCGGGGTCGGAGACCCAGTACTTC. Residues: CSANNPGSETQYF.

This clonotype was seen at least ten times. The gene calls are TRBV3-1 and TRBJ2-7, with TRBD1 as a possible D gene (6 bases). The germline V gene encodes CDR1 LGHDT and CDR2 YNNKEL (reference sequence). The CDR3 loop spans 15 amino acids. Trimming shortened V by 4 bases and J by 3 bases, and 16 bases separated the two germline ends. CDR3 loop: CASSRPSGGVYEQYF. DNA for the CDR3: TGTGCCAGCAGCCGGCCCAGTGGGGGCGTCTACGAGCAGTACTTC.

At least ten counts were recorded for this clonotype. This chain connects TRBV5-1 to TRBJ2-2; TRBD2 matches 7 bases. This CDR3 has 15 residues. V shed 0 bases, J shed 3 bases, and the junction held 2 bases outside the gene matches. Germline V lookup: CDR1 SGHRS, CDR2 YFSETQ. The CDR3 DNA sequence: TGCGCCAGCAGCTTGGATAGCGGGTACACCGGGGAGCTGTTTTTT. Translated: CASSLDSGYTGELFF. The full variable domain, completed using reference TRBV5-1 and TRBJ2-2, is KAGVTQTPRYLIKTRGQQVTLSCSPISGHRSVSWYQQTPGQGLQFLFEYFSETQRNKGNFPGRFSGRQFSNSRSEMNVSTLELGDSALYLCASSLDSGYTGELFFGEGSRLTVL.

This clonotype was observed many times. The genes are TRBV7-9 and TRBJ2-2, with 7 bases fitting TRBD1. This CDR3 region has 14 residues. The germline V gene encodes CDR1 SEHNR and CDR2 FQNEAQ (reference sequence). Trimming took 6 bases from V and 4 from J; bases not matched to a gene: 5. The CDR3: CASRATGFTGELFF. CDR3 DNA sequence: TGTGCCAGCAGGGCGACAGGGTTCACCGGGGAGCTGTTTTTT.

This clonotype came up many times. This chain uses TRBV20-1 with TRBJ2-5; possibly TRBD2 for D (5 bases). The CDR3 is 14 amino acids. Trimming shortened V by 3 bases and J by 2 bases, and 13 bases separated the two germline ends. Germline CDR1 DFQATT, CDR2 SNEGSKA (reference sequence). CDR3 coding DNA: TGCAGTGCTAGCAGGTCGCGGGTGCAAGAGACCCAGTACTTC. Encoded protein: CSASRSRVQETQYF.

This clonotype was seen repeatedly, ten times or more. This chain connects TRBV15 to TRBJ2-7; TRBD1 might be the D (6 bases). Germline CDR1 LNHNV, CDR2 YYDKDF (reference sequence). The CDR3 sequence is 12 residues long. Trimming left V 9 bases short and J 5 bases short, with 14 bases between. DNA of the CDR3: TGTGCCACTGGTAGACAGGCCGACGAGCAGTACTTC. It translates to CATGRQADEQYF.

This clonotype was seen many times. The genes are TRBV4-2 and TRBJ1-4; D uncertain. The CDR3 has 15 residues. Trimming took 0 bases from V and 1 from J, leaving 6 bases between them. Germline values: CDR1 LGHNA, CDR2 YNFKEQ. CDR3 sequence: CASSQDPRTNEKLFF. CDR3 bases: TGTGCCAGCAGCCAAGATCCAAGAACTAATGAAAAACTGTTTTTT.

This clonotype was picked up many times. This chain joins TRBV21-1 and TRBJ1-1; the DNA was not used to check the table's D call, TRBD1. TRBV21-1 is listed as a pseudogene. This CDR3 spans 18 amino acids. CDR3 DNA: TGTGCCAGCAGCTCCCCGGGCGGGACAGTCCCAGGGGACACTGAAGCTTTCTTT. Its protein product is CASSSPGGTVPGDTEAFF.

At least ten counts were recorded for this clonotype. The chain couples TRBV2 to TRBJ2-5; 11 bases match TRBD2. The CDR3 totals 16 residues. Trimming removed 6 bases from V and 2 bases from J; junction bases left unmatched: 8. CDR1 SNHLY and CDR2 FYNNEI come from the germline V gene. In DNA form, the CDR3 reads TGTGCCAGCAGGGGATGGCTAGCGGGGGGACAAGAGACCCAGTACTTC. Its protein product is CASRGWLAGGQETQYF. The entire variable domain, with the rest obtained from reference TRBV2 and TRBJ2-5, is as follows: EPEVTQTPSHQVTQMGQEVILRCVPISNHLYFYWYRQILGQKVEFLVSFYNNEISEKSEIFDDQFSVERPDGSNFTLKIRSTKLEDSAMYFCASRGWLAGGQETQYFGPGTRLLVL.

This clonotype has at least ten counts. This chain links TRBV10-3 with TRBJ1-5; D gene unclear. The CDR3 is made up of 13 amino acids. In germline, CDR1 is ENHRY, CDR2 SYGVKD. V was pared by 8 bases and J by 2 bases, with 10 bases between. The CDR3 here is CAIGSLGNQPQHF. The CDR3, as DNA: TGTGCCATCGGCAGCCTAGGCAATCAGCCCCAGCATTTT.

This clonotype has at least ten counts. The V call is TRBV7-9, the J call TRBJ2-7, with TRBD1 as a possible D gene (6 bases). This CDR3 contains 14 residues. Germline CDR1 reads SEHNR; CDR2 reads FQNEAQ (reference sequence). V was pared by 1 base and J by 6 bases, with 13 bases between. The CDR3 reads CASSLGGPPAEQYF. The DNA for the CDR3 is TGTGCCAGCAGCTTAGGGGGGCCCCCGGCCGAGCAGTACTTC. Variable domain in full (rest from reference TRBV7-9 and TRBJ2-7): DTGVSQNPRHKITKRGQNVTFRCDPISEHNRLYWYRQTLGQGPEFLTYFQNEAQLEKSRLLSDRFSAERPKGSFSTLEIQRTEQGDSAMYLCASSLGGPPAEQYFGPGTRLTVT.

Comment on this clonotype: Since the CDR3 does not end with the conserved phenylalanine or tryptophan, this likely comes from a read error. The chain employs TRBV19 and TRBJ1-1; D is undetermined. Per germline, CDR1 LNHDA and CDR2 SQIVND (reference sequence). The CDR3 has 10 amino acids. The CDR3, as DNA: TGTTCCGCAAGGGAGCCTGAAGCTTTCATT. Residues: CSAREPEAFI.

This clonotype was seen at least ten times. The chain carries TRBV7-8 and TRBJ2-1; 7 bases align to TRBD2. Germline V lookup: CDR1 SGHVS, CDR2 FQNEAQ. The V segment lost 4 bases and the J segment 8 bases; nucleotides outside the gene matches: 11. The CDR3 has 15 residues. The CDR3 sequence: CASSSPWEGLDEQFF. The CDR3 region has the DNA TGTGCCAGCAGCTCCCCCTGGGAGGGTCTTGATGAGCAGTTCTTC.

This clonotype was seen at least ten times. The chain uses TRBV20-1 and TRBJ2-3; D remains ambiguous. Trimming pared 0 bases from V and 2 bases from J, leaving 18 bases between. This CDR3 contains 17 residues. From germline, CDR1 is DFQATT and CDR2 SNEGSKA (reference sequence). This chain's CDR3 is CSARDSRSSTTTDTQYF. In DNA, the CDR3 is TGCAGTGCTAGAGACTCAAGATCTTCGACCACCACAGATACGCAGTATTTT.

This clonotype was seen ten or more times. J is TRBJ2-1 and V is TRBV7-2; D is perhaps TRBD1 (5 bases). Trimming cost V 3 bases and J 3 bases, with 12 bases left between them. Germline-derived CDR1 and CDR2 are SGHTA and FQGNSA. The CDR3 totals 15 residues. CDR3 sequence (DNA): TGTGCCAGCAGCTTTGGGTCTCAGGGCTACAATGAGCAGTTCTTC. Its protein is CASSFGSQGYNEQFF.

This clonotype appeared many times. In DNA form, the CDR3 reads TGCAGTGCTCTCCTGACTAGCAGCGGGGAGCTGTTTTTT. Amino acid sequence: CSALLTSSGELFF. The genes are TRBV20-1 and TRBJ2-2, with 7 bases aligning to TRBD2. The CDR3 runs 13 residues. CDR1 DFQATT and CDR2 SNEGSKA come from the germline V gene (reference sequence). After removal of 5 bases from V and 7 bases from J, the junction contained 7 bases not matched to a gene.

In this sample, this clonotype turned up many times. The chain employs TRBV7-3 and TRBJ2-7, with TRBD2 matching 13 bases. The CDR3 runs 15 residues. Germline CDR1 reads SGHTA; CDR2 reads FQGTGA. Unmatched junction bases numbered 4, after V lost 5 bases and J lost 3 bases. Here the CDR3 DNA reads TGTGCCAGCAGCCAGGGACTAGCGGGGATCTACGAGCAGTACTTC. This sequence encodes CASSQGLAGIYEQYF.

This clonotype was seen repeatedly, ten times or more. The chain has TRBV20-1 and TRBJ1-1; possibly TRBD1 for D (6 bases). The V end lost 1 base, the J end lost 3 bases, and 15 bases lay between the germline ends. This CDR3 is 15 amino acids long. Germline CDR1 reads DFQATT; CDR2 reads SNEGSKA (reference sequence). This CDR3 is CSARALRGAHTEAFF. Written as DNA, the CDR3 is TGCAGTGCTAGAGCGTTAAGGGGGGCGCACACTGAAGCTTTCTTT.

This clonotype is categorized as medium-sized (0.01 to 0.1%). This sequence joins TRBV10-3 and TRBJ2-1, with D perhaps matching TRBD1 (6 bases). Germline loops: CDR1 ENHRY, CDR2 SYGVKD. This CDR3 spans 13 amino acids. V was shortened by 5 bases and J by 9 bases, with 14 bases between the two germline ends. CDR3 protein: CAISPPGDLEQFF. The CDR3 nucleotides read TGTGCCATCAGTCCGCCAGGGGATCTTGAGCAGTTCTTC.

This clonotype was found many times. The rearrangement joins TRBV10-1 to TRBJ2-3; 8 bases line up with TRBD1. The CDR3 extends over 18 amino acids. V shed 2 bases and J 2 bases; nucleotides not matched to a gene: 12. Germline CDR1 and CDR2: WNHNN and SYGVQD (reference sequence). CDR3 in amino acids: CASSESAPGQDITDTQYF. The CDR3, as DNA: TGCGCCAGCAGTGAGAGCGCGCCGGGACAGGATATCACAGATACGCAGTATTTT.

This clonotype was detected ten times or more. This chain connects TRBV12-3 or TRBV12-4 to TRBJ1-2; no reliable D call. Trimming pared 3 bases from V and 10 bases from J, leaving 15 bases between. The CDR3 contains 13 residues. CDR3 DNA: TGTGCCAGCAGTTTGGAAGGGCGAAGGGACTACACCTTC. Amino acid sequence: CASSLEGRRDYTF.